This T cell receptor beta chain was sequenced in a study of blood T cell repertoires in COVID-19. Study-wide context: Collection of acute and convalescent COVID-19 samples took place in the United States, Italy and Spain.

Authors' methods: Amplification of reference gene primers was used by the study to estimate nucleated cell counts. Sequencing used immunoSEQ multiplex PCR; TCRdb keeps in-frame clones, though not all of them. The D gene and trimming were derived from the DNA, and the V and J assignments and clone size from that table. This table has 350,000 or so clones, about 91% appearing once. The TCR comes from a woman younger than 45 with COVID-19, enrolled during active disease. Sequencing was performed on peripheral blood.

This chain's CDR3 is CASSPQKGLGYGYTF. DNA for the CDR3: TGCGCCAGCAGTCCCCAGAAGGGGCTAGGGTACGGCTACACCTTC. This chain connects TRBV5-1 to TRBJ1-2; D is possibly TRBD1 (5 bases). There are 15 residues in the CDR3. Trimming pared 5 bases from V and 8 bases from J, leaving 22 bases between. Germline V gene sequence: CDR1 SGHRS, CDR2 YFSETQ.